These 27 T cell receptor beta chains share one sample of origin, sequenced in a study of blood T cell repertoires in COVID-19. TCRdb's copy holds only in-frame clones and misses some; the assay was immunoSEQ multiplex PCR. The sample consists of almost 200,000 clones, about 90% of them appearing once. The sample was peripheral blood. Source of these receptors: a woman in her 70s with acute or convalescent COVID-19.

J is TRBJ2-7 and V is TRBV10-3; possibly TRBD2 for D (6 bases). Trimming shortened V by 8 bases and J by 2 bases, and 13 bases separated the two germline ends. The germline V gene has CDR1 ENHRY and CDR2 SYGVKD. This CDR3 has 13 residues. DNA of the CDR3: TGTGCCATCGGAGGGACTGGAACCTACGAGCAGTACTTC. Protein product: CAIGGTGTYEQYF.

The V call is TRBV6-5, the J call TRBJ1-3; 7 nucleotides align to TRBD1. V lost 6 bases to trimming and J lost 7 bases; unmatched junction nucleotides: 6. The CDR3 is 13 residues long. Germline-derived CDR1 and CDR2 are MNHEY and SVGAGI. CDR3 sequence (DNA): TGTGCCAGCAGAAAACAGGGGCGGAACACCATATATTTT. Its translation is CASRKQGRNTIYF.

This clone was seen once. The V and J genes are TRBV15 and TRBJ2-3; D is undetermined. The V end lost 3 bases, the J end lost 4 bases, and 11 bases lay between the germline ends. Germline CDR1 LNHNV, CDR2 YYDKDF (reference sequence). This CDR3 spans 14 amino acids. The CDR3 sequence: CATSSSGDSDTQYF. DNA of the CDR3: TGTGCCACCAGCAGTTCCGGAGATTCAGATACGCAGTATTTT.

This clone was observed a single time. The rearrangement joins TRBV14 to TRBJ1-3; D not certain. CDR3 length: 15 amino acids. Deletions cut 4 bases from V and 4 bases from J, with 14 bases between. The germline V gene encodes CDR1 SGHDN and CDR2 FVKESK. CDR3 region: CASSPSRSGGNTIYF. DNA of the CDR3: TGTGCCAGCAGCCCGTCCCGGTCGGGGGGAAACACCATATATTTT.

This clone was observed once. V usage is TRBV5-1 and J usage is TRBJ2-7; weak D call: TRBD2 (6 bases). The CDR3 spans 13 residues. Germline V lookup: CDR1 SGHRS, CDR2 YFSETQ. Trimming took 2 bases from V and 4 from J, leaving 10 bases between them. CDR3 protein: CASSFTGEYEQYF. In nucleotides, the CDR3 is TGCGCCAGCAGCTTTACGGGAGAGTACGAGCAGTACTTC.

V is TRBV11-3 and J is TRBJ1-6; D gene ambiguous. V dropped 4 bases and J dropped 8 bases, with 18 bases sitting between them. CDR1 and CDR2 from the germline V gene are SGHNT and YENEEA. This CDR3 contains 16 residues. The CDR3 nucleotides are TGTGCCAGCAGCTCCGAGTTGAGCAGGATCCATTCACCCCTCCACTTT. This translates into CASSSELSRIHSPLHF.

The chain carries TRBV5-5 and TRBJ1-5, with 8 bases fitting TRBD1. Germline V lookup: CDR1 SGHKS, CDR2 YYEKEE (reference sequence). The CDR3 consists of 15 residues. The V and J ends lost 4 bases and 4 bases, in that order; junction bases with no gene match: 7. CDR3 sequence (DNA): TGTGCCAGCAGCCTCTGGACAGGGAAAAATCAGCCCCAGCATTTT. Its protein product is CASSLWTGKNQPQHF.

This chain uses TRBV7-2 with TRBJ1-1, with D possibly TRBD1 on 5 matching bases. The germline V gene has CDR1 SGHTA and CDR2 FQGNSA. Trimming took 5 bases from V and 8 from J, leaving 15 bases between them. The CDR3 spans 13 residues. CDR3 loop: CASSLRGGTEAFF. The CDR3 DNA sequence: TGTGCCAGCAGCCTTCGGGGAGGGACGGAAGCTTTCTTT.

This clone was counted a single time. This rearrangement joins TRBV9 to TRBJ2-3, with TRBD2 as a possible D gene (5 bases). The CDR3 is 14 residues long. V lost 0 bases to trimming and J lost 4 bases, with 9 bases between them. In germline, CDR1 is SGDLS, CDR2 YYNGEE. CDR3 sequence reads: CASSVVSSSDTQYF. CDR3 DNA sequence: TGTGCCAGCAGCGTAGTATCTAGCTCAGATACGCAGTATTTT.

The DNA for the CDR3 is TGTGCCAGCAGCGGGGGGCGGCAATCTCGAGTAGCGGGACTCAGGGAGCTGTTTTTT. It is translated as CASSGGRQSRVAGLRELFF. J is TRBJ2-2 and V is TRBV5-6; 8 bases are shared with TRBD2. Trimming cost V 4 bases and J 9 bases; bases outside gene matches: 23. The germline CDR1 and CDR2 sequences are SGHDT and YYEEEE. The CDR3 runs 19 residues.

CDR3 residues: CASSPGGAGTDTQYF. Here the CDR3 DNA reads TGTGCCAGCAGCCCAGGGGGCGCTGGCACAGATACGCAGTATTTT. The chain carries TRBV5-4 and TRBJ2-3; 8 bases are shared with TRBD1. Unmatched junction bases numbered 5, after V lost 4 bases and J lost 1 base. The CDR3 totals 15 residues. CDR1 is SGHNT and CDR2 is YYREEE in the germline V gene (reference sequence).

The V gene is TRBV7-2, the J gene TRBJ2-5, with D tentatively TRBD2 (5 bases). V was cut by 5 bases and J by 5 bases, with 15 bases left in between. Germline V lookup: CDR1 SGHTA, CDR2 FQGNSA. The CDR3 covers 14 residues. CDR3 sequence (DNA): TGTGCCAGCAGCATCGGGGTTGGGGTTGAGACCCAGTACTTC. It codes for CASSIGVGVETQYF.

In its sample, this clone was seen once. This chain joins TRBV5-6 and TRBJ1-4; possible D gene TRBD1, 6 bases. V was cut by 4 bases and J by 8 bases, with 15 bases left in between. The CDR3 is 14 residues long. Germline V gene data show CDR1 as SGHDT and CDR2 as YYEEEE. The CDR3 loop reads CASSLRDTTEKLFF. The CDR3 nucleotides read TGTGCCAGCAGCCTCCGGGACACAACCGAAAAACTGTTTTTT. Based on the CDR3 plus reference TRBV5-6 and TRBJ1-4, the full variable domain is DAGVTQSPTHLIKTRGQQVTLRCSPKSGHDTVSWYQQALGQGPQFIFQYYEEEERQRGNFPDRFSGHQFPNYSSELNVNALLLGDSALYLCASSLRDTTEKLFFGSGTQLSVL.

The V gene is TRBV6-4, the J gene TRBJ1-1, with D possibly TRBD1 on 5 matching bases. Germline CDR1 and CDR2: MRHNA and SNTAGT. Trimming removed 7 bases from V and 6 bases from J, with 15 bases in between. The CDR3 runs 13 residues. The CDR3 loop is CASKRAGHAEAFF. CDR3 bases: TGTGCCAGCAAAAGGGCAGGACACGCTGAAGCTTTCTTT.

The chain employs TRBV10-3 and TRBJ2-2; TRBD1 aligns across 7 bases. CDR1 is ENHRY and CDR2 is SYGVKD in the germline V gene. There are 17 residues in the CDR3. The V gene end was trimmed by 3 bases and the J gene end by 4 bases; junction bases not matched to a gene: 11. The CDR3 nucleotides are TGTGCCATCAGTGACTCGTCGACAGGGAGCGGCACCGGGGAGCTGTTTTTT. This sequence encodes CAISDSSTGSGTGELFF.

The CDR3 spells CASSTLRTGGNSPLHF. The DNA for the CDR3 is TGTGCCAGTAGTACCCTTAGGACAGGGGGCAATTCACCCCTCCACTTT. The chain combines TRBV19 with TRBJ1-6; 11 bases are a match to TRBD1. The germline CDR1 and CDR2 sequences are LNHDA and SQIVND (reference sequence). V trimming: 4 bases; J trimming: 7 bases; junction bases outside the gene matches: 6. There are 16 residues in the CDR3. Full variable domain (outside the CDR3, taken from reference TRBV19 and TRBJ1-6): DGGITQSPKYLFRKEGQNVTLSCEQNLNHDAMYWYRQDPGQGLRLIYYSQIVNDFQKGDIAEGYSVSREKKESFPLTVTSAQKNPTAFYLCASSTLRTGGNSPLHFGNGTRLTVT.

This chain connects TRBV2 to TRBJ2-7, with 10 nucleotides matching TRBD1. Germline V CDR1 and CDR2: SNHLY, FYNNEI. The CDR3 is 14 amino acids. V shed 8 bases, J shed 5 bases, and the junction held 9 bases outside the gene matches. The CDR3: CASGRQGASNEQYF. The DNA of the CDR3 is TGTGCCAGCGGGAGACAGGGGGCCAGTAACGAGCAGTACTTC.

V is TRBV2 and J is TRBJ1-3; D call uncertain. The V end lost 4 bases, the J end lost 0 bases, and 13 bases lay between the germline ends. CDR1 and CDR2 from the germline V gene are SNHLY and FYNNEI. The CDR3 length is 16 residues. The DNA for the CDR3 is TGTGCCAGCAGTGTACTAGAACCGAGCTCTGGAAACACCATATATTTT. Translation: CASSVLEPSSGNTIYF. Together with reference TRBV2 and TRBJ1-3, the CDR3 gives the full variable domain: EPEVTQTPSHQVTQMGQEVILRCVPISNHLYFYWYRQILGQKVEFLVSFYNNEISEKSEIFDDQFSVERPDGSNFTLKIRSTKLEDSAMYFCASSVLEPSSGNTIYFGEGSWLTVV.

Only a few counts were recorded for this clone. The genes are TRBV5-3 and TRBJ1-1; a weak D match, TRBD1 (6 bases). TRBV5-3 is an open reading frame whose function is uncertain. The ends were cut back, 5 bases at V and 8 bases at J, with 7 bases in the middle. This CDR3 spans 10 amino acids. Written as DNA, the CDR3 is TGTGCCAGAAGTCAGGGGGAAGCTTTCTTT. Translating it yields CARSQGEAFF.

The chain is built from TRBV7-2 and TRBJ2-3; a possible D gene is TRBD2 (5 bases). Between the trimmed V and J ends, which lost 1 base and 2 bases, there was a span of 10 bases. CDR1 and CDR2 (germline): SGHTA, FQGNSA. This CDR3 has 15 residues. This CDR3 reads CASSLVPGTTDTQYF. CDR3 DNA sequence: TGTGCCAGCAGCTTAGTTCCGGGAACCACAGATACGCAGTATTTT.

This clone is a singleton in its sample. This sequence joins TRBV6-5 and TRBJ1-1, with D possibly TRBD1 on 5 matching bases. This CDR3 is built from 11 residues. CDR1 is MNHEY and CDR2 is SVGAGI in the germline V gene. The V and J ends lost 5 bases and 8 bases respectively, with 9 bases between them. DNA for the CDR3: TGTGCCAGCAGTAGGAAGGGGGAAGCTTTCTTT. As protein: CASSRKGEAFF.

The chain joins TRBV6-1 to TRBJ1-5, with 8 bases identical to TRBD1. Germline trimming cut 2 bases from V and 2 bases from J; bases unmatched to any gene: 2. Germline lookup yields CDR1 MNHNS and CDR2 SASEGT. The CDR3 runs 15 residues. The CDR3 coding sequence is TGTGCCAGCAGTGAAAGCAGGGGGCGCAATCAGCCCCAGCATTTT. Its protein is CASSESRGRNQPQHF.

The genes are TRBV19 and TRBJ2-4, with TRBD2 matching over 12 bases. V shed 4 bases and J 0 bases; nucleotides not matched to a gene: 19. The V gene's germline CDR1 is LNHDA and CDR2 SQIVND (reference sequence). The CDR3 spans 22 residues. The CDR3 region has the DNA TGTGCCAGTAGTAGGATGCACTTTCCGACTAGCGGGAGTCCCCTAGCCAAAAACATTCAGTACTTC. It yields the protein CASSRMHFPTSGSPLAKNIQYF.

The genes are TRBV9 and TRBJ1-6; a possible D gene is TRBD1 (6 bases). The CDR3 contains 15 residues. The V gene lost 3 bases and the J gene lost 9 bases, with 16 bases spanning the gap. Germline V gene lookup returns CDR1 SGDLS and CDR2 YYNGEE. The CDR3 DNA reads TGTGCCAGCAGCGAGCAAACAGGGTTGAGTTCACCCCTCCACTTT. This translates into CASSEQTGLSSPLHF.

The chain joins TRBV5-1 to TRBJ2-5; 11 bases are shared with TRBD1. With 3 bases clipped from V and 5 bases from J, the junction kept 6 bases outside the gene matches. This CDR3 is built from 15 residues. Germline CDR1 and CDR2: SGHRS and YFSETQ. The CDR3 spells CASSSGQGAGETQYF. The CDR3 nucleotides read TGCGCCAGCAGCTCCGGACAGGGGGCGGGGGAGACCCAGTACTTC. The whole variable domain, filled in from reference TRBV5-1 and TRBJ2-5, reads KAGVTQTPRYLIKTRGQQVTLSCSPISGHRSVSWYQQTPGQGLQFLFEYFSETQRNKGNFPGRFSGRQFSNSRSEMNVSTLELGDSALYLCASSSGQGAGETQYFGPGTRLLVL.

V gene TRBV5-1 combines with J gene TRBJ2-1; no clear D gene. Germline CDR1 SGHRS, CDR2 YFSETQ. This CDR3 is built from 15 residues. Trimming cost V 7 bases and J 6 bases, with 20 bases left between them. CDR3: CASSREDAVGNEQFF. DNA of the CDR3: TGCGCCAGCTCCAGAGAGGATGCCGTGGGCAATGAGCAGTTCTTC.

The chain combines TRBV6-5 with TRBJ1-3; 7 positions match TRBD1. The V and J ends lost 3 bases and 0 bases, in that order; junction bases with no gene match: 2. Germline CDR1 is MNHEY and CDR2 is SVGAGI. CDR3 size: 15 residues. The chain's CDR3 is CASSYSGGSGNTIYF. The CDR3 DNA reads TGTGCCAGCAGTTATTCAGGGGGCTCTGGAAACACCATATATTTT.